This passage covers 11 T cell receptor beta chains from one sample sequenced in a study of shared clonotypes between healthy human individuals. Clones were sequenced by immunoSEQ multiplex PCR, and TCRdb holds only the in-frame ones, with some missing. The sample holds around 2.5 million clones, over 85% seen once. Sequenced material: naive CD4+ T cells from PBMCs. Sample subset: CD45RA+ positively selected. The origin of the receptors is a man aged 18-30 years in good health. Some clones in this sample may be carry-over from other donors' samples.

In this sample, this clone turned up once. The chain is built from TRBV6-5 and TRBJ2-1; 8 bases are shared with TRBD1. In germline, CDR1 is MNHEY, CDR2 SVGAGI. With V trimmed by 7 bases and J by 6 bases, 8 bases remained unmatched. The CDR3 runs 14 residues. CDR3 amino acids: CASTLNRGSNEQFF. The CDR3 DNA reads as TGTGCCAGCACCCTAAACAGGGGGTCCAATGAGCAGTTCTTC.

The chain is built from TRBV6-5 and TRBJ1-2; 7 nucleotides match TRBD1. Per the germline V gene, CDR1 is MNHEY and CDR2 is SVGAGI. The CDR3 sequence is 15 residues long. With V trimmed by 4 bases and J by 3 bases, 8 bases remained unmatched. As DNA, the CDR3 is TGTGCCAGCAGTTCTCTTGGGACAGAATACTATGGCTACACCTTC. As protein: CASSSLGTEYYGYTF.

On this clone: The sample has other DNA sequences that encode this CDR3 too. The genes are TRBV7-3 and TRBJ1-1, with 7 bases identical to TRBD1. After removal of 5 bases from V and 2 bases from J, the junction contained 2 bases not matched to a gene. Germline CDR1 reads SGHTA; CDR2 reads FQGTGA. The CDR3 has 13 amino acids. CDR3 nucleotides: TGTGCCAGCAGCCGACAGGGTAACACTGAAGCTTTCTTT. Amino acid sequence: CASSRQGNTEAFF. The full variable domain, rest sourced from reference TRBV7-3 and TRBJ1-1, is GAGVSQTPSNKVTEKGKYVELRCDPISGHTALYWYRQSLGQGPEFLIYFQGTGAADDSGLPNDRFFAVRPEGSVSTLKIQRTERGDSAVYLCASSRQGNTEAFFGQGTRLTVV.

The chain couples TRBV5-1 to TRBJ2-3; 8 bases align to TRBD2. This CDR3 region has 18 residues. CDR1 and CDR2 from the germline V gene are SGHRS and YFSETQ. J was trimmed by 2 bases and V by 4 bases; bases with no gene match: 15. CDR3 sequence: CASSPRSRASGFTDTQYF. The CDR3 bases are TGCGCCAGCAGCCCCCGCAGCAGGGCTAGCGGGTTCACAGATACGCAGTATTTT.

The V and J genes are TRBV6-5 and TRBJ2-2, with D unresolved. Trimming left V 6 bases short and J 1 base short, with 6 bases between. The CDR3 sequence is 13 residues long. The V gene's germline CDR1 is MNHEY and CDR2 SVGAGI. This CDR3 reads CASRDQNTGELFF. Here the CDR3 DNA reads TGTGCCAGCAGGGACCAGAACACCGGGGAGCTGTTTTTT.

V is TRBV18 and J is TRBJ1-4; TRBD1 matches at 8 bases. Germline V lookup: CDR1 KGHSH, CDR2 LQKENI. The CDR3 is 18 amino acids. J was trimmed by 4 bases and V by 3 bases; bases with no gene match: 13. CDR3 loop: CASSPPRGRGPLNEKLFF. DNA of the CDR3: TGTGCCAGCTCACCTCCTAGGGGCAGGGGGCCCCTTAATGAAAAACTGTTTTTT.

J is TRBJ1-1 and V is TRBV28, with D possibly being TRBD1 (5 bases). V gave up 3 bases and J gave up 1 base, with 15 bases separating them. The CDR3 is 16 amino acids. CDR1 is MDHEN and CDR2 is SYDVKM in the germline V gene. CDR3 amino acids: CASSFFPGRTNTEAFF. CDR3 nucleotide sequence: TGTGCCAGCAGTTTCTTCCCGGGACGGACGAACACTGAAGCTTTCTTT.

This chain links TRBV27 with TRBJ1-5; 7 nucleotides match TRBD1. Trimming removed 6 bases from V and 6 bases from J; junction bases left unmatched: 8. Germline-derived CDR1 and CDR2 are MNHEY and SMNVEV (reference sequence). This CDR3 has 14 residues. The CDR3: CASRRQGGSQPQHF. The DNA of the CDR3 is TGTGCCAGCAGGAGACAGGGTGGTAGTCAGCCCCAGCATTTT.

The chain recombines TRBV6-1 with TRBJ2-7; D may be TRBD2 (6 bases). This CDR3 is built from 11 residues. CDR1 MNHNS and CDR2 SASEGT come from the germline V gene. V was shortened by 8 bases and J by 6 bases, with 11 bases between the two germline ends. The CDR3 loop reads CASLLGGEQYF. In DNA, the CDR3 is TGTGCCAGCTTACTGGGGGGCGAGCAGTACTTC.

The V call is TRBV7-9, the J call TRBJ2-7; TRBD1 matches 8 bases. The junction had 9 bases not matched to a gene; V was cut back by 0 bases and J by 5 bases. The CDR3 is 16 amino acids. CDR1 and CDR2 (germline): SEHNR, FQNEAQ (reference sequence). The CDR3 region has the DNA TGTGCCAGCAGCTTAGCCTCGACAGGGGAGTCGGACGAGCAGTACTTC. Translation gives CASSLASTGESDEQYF.

This clone was picked up a small number of times. A read error may produce the germline difference seen at one junction end. The chain has TRBV6-1 and TRBJ1-1, with D unresolved. Germline V gene data show CDR1 as MNHNS and CDR2 as SASEGT. The CDR3 is 16 residues long. The CDR3 DNA is TGTGCCAGCAGTGAAGAGGGCCTACGGGGAAACGATGAAGATTTCTTT. Translated, it gives CASSEEGLRGNDEDFF.